Shown below are 29 T cell receptor beta chains from a single sample sequenced in a study of blood T cell repertoires in COVID-19. The table came from immunoSEQ multiplex PCR; TCRdb's copy has only in-frame clones and leaves some out. The sample has just over 650,000 clones; 80% to 90% are singletons. Sample: peripheral blood. These receptors were collected from a woman aged 18-29 years with acute or convalescent COVID-19.

The J gene is TRBJ2-1, the V gene TRBV15, with a tentative D call TRBD2 (6 bases). This CDR3 spans 14 amino acids. In germline, CDR1 is LNHNV, CDR2 YYDKDF (reference sequence). Trimming removed 5 bases from V and 3 bases from J, with 11 bases in between. The CDR3 sequence: CATSGGNFYNEQFF. CDR3 DNA sequence: TGTGCCACCAGCGGCGGGAATTTCTACAATGAGCAGTTCTTC.

V gene TRBV9 combines with J gene TRBJ1-2; D is unresolved. The CDR3 is made up of 18 amino acids. CDR1 and CDR2 from the germline V gene are SGDLS and YYNGEE. V lost 2 bases to trimming and J lost 6 bases, with 26 bases between them. In DNA form, the CDR3 reads TGTGCCAGCAGCGTCAGCCCACTCCCGACCGGGAGCAATAATGGCTACACCTTC. The encoded protein is CASSVSPLPTGSNNGYTF.

J is TRBJ2-7 and V is TRBV10-1; D possibly corresponds to TRBD1 (5 bases). Germline CDR1 is WNHNN and CDR2 is SYGVQD (reference sequence). V was pared by 3 bases and J by 4 bases, with 10 bases between. The CDR3 totals 13 residues. The CDR3 DNA follows: TGCGCCAGCAGTGACTATGACAGATACGAGCAGTACTTC. The encoded protein is CASSDYDRYEQYF.

This sequence joins TRBV7-2 and TRBJ1-5; 10 nucleotides line up with TRBD1. CDR1 is SGHTA, CDR2 FQGNSA, per germline. The CDR3 covers 16 residues. V dropped 5 bases and J dropped 2; count of bases not matched to a gene: 6. CDR3 in DNA: TGTGCCAGCAGCCCGGGACAGGGGTTGGGCAATCAGCCCCAGCATTTT. Its protein product is CASSPGQGLGNQPQHF.

A note on this clone: An end of the junction does not agree with germline; a read error may underlie this. The chain combines TRBV19 with TRBJ1-5, with TRBD1 identical over 12 bases. The CDR3 contains 17 residues. Germline V gene lookup returns CDR1 LNHDA and CDR2 SQIVND (reference sequence). Here the CDR3 reads CASSTTRGTGGKQPQHF. CDR3 nucleotides: TGTGCCAGTAGTACTACCCGCGGGACAGGGGGCAAACAGCCCCAGCATTTT.

The genes are TRBV4-1 and TRBJ2-1, with 7 nucleotides matching TRBD1. Germline CDR1 is MGHRA and CDR2 is YSYEKL. The CDR3 has 14 amino acids. V trimming: 10 bases; J trimming: 8 bases; junction bases outside the gene matches: 14. Written as DNA, the CDR3 is TGCGCCACCTCCAGGACAGGTTTGTTCGATGAGCAGTTCTTC. The encoded protein is CATSRTGLFDEQFF.

The rearrangement uses TRBV29-1 and TRBJ1-2; D is unresolved. Germline loops: CDR1 SQVTM, CDR2 ANQGSEA. The CDR3 extends over 16 amino acids. The germline V and J ends were trimmed by 3 bases and 3 bases, with 20 bases remaining between them. The CDR3 here is CSVDPGASGVDYGYTF. The CDR3 bases are TGCAGCGTTGATCCTGGAGCTTCGGGTGTTGACTATGGCTACACCTTC.

The DNA of the CDR3 is TGCGCCAGCAGCCAAGATCAAGGGGGGGGACAGCCCCAGCATTTT. Its protein product is CASSQDQGGGQPQHF. The chain combines TRBV4-1 with TRBJ1-5, with D tentatively TRBD1 (6 bases). Germline V gives CDR1 MGHRA, CDR2 YSYEKL. The germline V and J ends were trimmed by 0 bases and 7 bases, with 13 bases remaining between them. This CDR3 contains 15 residues.

This chain uses TRBV30 with TRBJ1-2; D is ambiguous. Germline V lookup: CDR1 GTSNPN, CDR2 SVGIG (reference sequence). V shed 7 bases and J shed 0 bases, with 12 bases lying between them. The CDR3 sequence is 13 residues long. The CDR3 DNA sequence: TGTGCCTCAACACCATTCACTAACTATGGCTACACCTTC. This sequence encodes CASTPFTNYGYTF.

V and J are TRBV13 and TRBJ2-1; a possible D gene is TRBD1 (6 bases). Germline CDR1 PRHDT, CDR2 FYEKMQ (reference sequence). Trimming took off 0 bases at V and 2 bases at J, with 11 bases between the two ends. CDR3 length: 16 residues. The CDR3 DNA follows: TGTGCCAGCAGCTTAGGGGTGCAGGGGACCTACAATGAGCAGTTCTTC. It yields the protein CASSLGVQGTYNEQFF.

This clone came up once. One end of the junction does not line up with germline, which may come from a read error. The V gene is TRBV5-8, the J gene TRBJ1-1, with 8 bases matching TRBD1. Germline CDR1 SGHTS, CDR2 YDEGEE. The CDR3 loop spans 13 amino acids. For the CDR3, the DNA is TGTGCCAGCAGCTTCAGGGGGCTCTCTGAGGCTTTCTTT. Its protein is CASSFRGLSEAFF.

The V gene is TRBV6-1, the J gene TRBJ2-1, with 11 bases matching TRBD2. Germline V gene sequence: CDR1 MNHNS, CDR2 SASEGT. The CDR3 loop spans 18 amino acids. V lost 4 bases and J lost 5; bases outside the gene matches: 13. The CDR3 coding sequence is TGTGCCAGCAGTGCTCCCCGGGTAGCGGGGGGGGGCAACAATGAGCAGTTCTTC. Protein: CASSAPRVAGGGNNEQFF.

The chain recombines TRBV7-2 with TRBJ2-7; perhaps TRBD2 as D (6 bases). V lost 1 base and J 6 bases, leaving 13 bases between the germline ends. The CDR3 extends over 14 amino acids. Germline CDR1 SGHTA, CDR2 FQGNSA. DNA of the CDR3: TGTGCCAGCAGCTTAGTTTGGGGGAGGCGCGAGCAGTACTTC. Its protein product is CASSLVWGRREQYF.

This clone came up once. The chain combines TRBV6-6 with TRBJ1-6, with D perhaps matching TRBD1 (6 bases). CDR1 MNHNY and CDR2 SVGAGI come from the germline V gene (reference sequence). V was trimmed by 5 bases and J by 5 bases, leaving 13 bases between them. The CDR3 runs 15 residues. This CDR3 is CASSGGAVNNSPLHF. The CDR3 coding sequence is TGTGCCAGCAGTGGGGGGGCGGTAAATAATTCACCCCTCCACTTT.

The chain employs TRBV7-2 and TRBJ2-3, with 9 bases aligning to TRBD2. In germline, CDR1 is SGHTA, CDR2 FQGNSA. The CDR3 contains 14 residues. The trim removed 4 bases at V and 4 bases at J, leaving 3 bases unmatched. The CDR3, as DNA: TGTGCCAGCAGCTCGCTAGCGGGGTCAGATACGCAGTATTTT. Its protein product is CASSSLAGSDTQYF.

Remarks on this clone: Other DNA sequences in this specimen translate into the identical CDR3. The chain employs TRBV4-1 and TRBJ1-1; a possible D gene is TRBD1 (5 bases). The CDR3 extends over 12 amino acids. Trimming pared 4 bases from V and 5 bases from J, leaving 8 bases between. Germline values: CDR1 MGHRA, CDR2 YSYEKL. This chain's CDR3 is CASSPQGTEAFF. The CDR3 nucleotides read TGCGCCAGCAGCCCCCAGGGTACTGAAGCTTTCTTT.

The chain employs TRBV20-1 and TRBJ2-5; D is undetermined. V gave up 3 bases and J gave up 3 bases, with 8 bases separating them. Germline CDR1 is DFQATT and CDR2 is SNEGSKA (reference sequence). The CDR3 is made up of 12 amino acids. CDR3 protein: CSASSGKETQYF. The CDR3 DNA reads as TGCAGTGCTAGTTCGGGTAAAGAGACCCAGTACTTC.

V gene TRBV10-3 combines with J gene TRBJ2-7; 7 bases are a match to TRBD1. The CDR3 has 11 amino acids. The germline gives CDR1 ENHRY, CDR2 SYGVKD. V gave up 9 bases and J gave up 6 bases; unmatched junction bases: 5. The CDR3 is CAILQGFEQYF. CDR3 nucleotide sequence: TGTGCCATTCTACAGGGGTTCGAGCAGTACTTC.

The J gene is TRBJ2-7, the V gene TRBV19, with a possible D match to TRBD1 (6 bases). CDR1 and CDR2 from the germline V gene are LNHDA and SQIVND (reference sequence). The CDR3 spans 15 residues. Trimming cost V 3 bases and J 4 bases, with 16 bases left between them. The CDR3 sequence: CASSIGVDRPYEQYF. The CDR3 DNA reads TGTGCCAGTAGTATCGGCGTGGACAGACCTTACGAGCAGTACTTC.

This chain links TRBV5-6 with TRBJ2-7; 9 nucleotides align to TRBD1. Trimming cost V 4 bases and J 3 bases; bases outside gene matches: 5. Germline CDR1 is SGHDT and CDR2 is YYEEEE. CDR3 length equals 14 residues. The CDR3 region has the DNA TGTGCCAGCAGCCTGGGACAGGGACTCTACGAGCAGTACTTC. It encodes CASSLGQGLYEQYF.

This chain connects TRBV4-3 to TRBJ1-3, with a weak D call TRBD1 (5 bases). The germline V and J ends were trimmed by 3 bases and 6 bases, with 15 bases remaining between them. CDR1 and CDR2 (germline): LGHNA, YSLEER. This CDR3 spans 15 amino acids. CDR3 DNA sequence: TGCGCCAGCAGCCATTTCGACAGCCCGGAAAACACCATATATTTT. Its translation: CASSHFDSPENTIYF.

This clone was counted a few times. The V and J genes are TRBV18 and TRBJ1-1; TRBD1 might be the D (5 bases). This CDR3 spans 13 amino acids. Trimming cost V 4 bases and J 3 bases, with 9 bases left between them. Germline CDR1 is KGHSH and CDR2 is LQKENI. CDR3 DNA: TGTGCCAGCTCACAGGGGTGGGACACTGAAGCTTTCTTT. Translation gives CASSQGWDTEAFF.

This rearrangement joins TRBV11-2 to TRBJ2-7; D is perhaps TRBD2 (5 bases). Per germline, CDR1 SGHAT and CDR2 FQNNGV. V was clipped by 2 bases and J by 3 bases, with 11 bases between them. The CDR3 contains 14 residues. The DNA of the CDR3 is TGTGCCAGCAGCTTATTTGTGGGAGTCTACGAGCAGTACTTC. Its translation: CASSLFVGVYEQYF.

This sequence joins TRBV18 and TRBJ1-2; 7 bases fit TRBD1. This CDR3 has 15 residues. Germline trimming cut 3 bases from V and 8 bases from J; bases unmatched to any gene: 12. In germline, CDR1 is KGHSH, CDR2 LQKENI. CDR3 coding DNA: TGTGCCAGCTCACCTGGGACAGAGATGGGGTTAGGCTACACCTTC. Its protein is CASSPGTEMGLGYTF.

A remark on this clone: One end of the junction does not line up with germline, which may come from a read error. This chain joins TRBV4-2 and TRBJ1-2, with TRBD1 identical over 7 bases. Germline V gene data show CDR1 as LGHNA and CDR2 as YNFKEQ. This CDR3 region has 16 residues. CDR3 protein: CASSQESPGQNFGYTF. The CDR3 DNA reads as TGTGCCAGCAGCCAAGAGTCTCCGGGACAGAACTTTGGCTACACCTTC.

Only a few counts were recorded for this clone. Other nucleotide sequences in the sample specify the same CDR3. The rearrangement joins TRBV6-5 to TRBJ1-2, with D perhaps matching TRBD1 (6 bases). CDR3 length: 15 residues. CDR1 MNHEY and CDR2 SVGAGI come from the germline V gene. Trimming stripped 0 bases from V and 1 base from J, with 9 bases between. The CDR3 DNA is TGTGCCAGCAGTTACTCAGACAGGAATAACTATGGCTACACCTTC. Residues: CASSYSDRNNYGYTF.

This clone showed up just once. The chain couples TRBV25-1 to TRBJ1-2; 7 bases are shared with TRBD1. Germline values: CDR1 MGHDK, CDR2 SYGVNS. The CDR3 has 13 residues. V dropped 4 bases and J dropped 4; count of bases not matched to a gene: 3. The CDR3 DNA follows: TGTGCCAGCAGTGCGACAGGGTTCTATGGCTACACCTTC. This encodes CASSATGFYGYTF.

This chain joins TRBV7-9 and TRBJ1-2; TRBD1 might be the D (6 bases). This CDR3 spans 15 amino acids. CDR1 SEHNR and CDR2 FQNEAQ come from the germline V gene (reference sequence). The germline V and J ends were trimmed by 5 bases and 0 bases, with 13 bases remaining between them. CDR3 protein: CASSPEGGPNYGYTF. CDR3 bases: TGTGCCAGCAGCCCAGAAGGGGGTCCTAACTATGGCTACACCTTC.

The chain has TRBV18 and TRBJ1-5, with D uncertain. Trimming shortened V by 6 bases and J by 3 bases, and 9 bases separated the two germline ends. Germline V gene data show CDR1 as KGHSH and CDR2 as LQKENI. This CDR3 is built from 13 residues. The CDR3 spells CASSEGPNQPQHF. CDR3 nucleotide sequence: TGTGCCAGCTCGGAGGGTCCCAATCAGCCCCAGCATTTT.